A selection of T cell receptor beta chains follows, all from one sample in a study of T cells after somatic rescue of genetic block. The data were produced by immunoSEQ multiplex PCR, yet TCRdb's version contains in-frame clones alone and is incomplete. The sample includes approximately 88,000 clones, around 90% seen only once; the top ten take more than 1.5%. The sequenced sample was peripheral blood mononuclear cells (PBMCs). These receptor sequences come from a woman aged 18-29 years. Each CDR3 is given with its conserved first and last residue. Each record gives: J gene, V gene, clone size, D gene, CDR3 DNA, CDR3 protein. A D gene is named only where the DNA matches it firmly. Some rows mark clone size as missing; the rest say once, few, many or name a class of expanded clone.

TRBJ2-7 TRBV6-1 - - TGTGCCAGCAGTGTCTCCCTGGACTGGCAGTACTTC CASSVSLDWQYF
TRBJ2-7 TRBV5-1 - TRBD1 TGCGCCAGCAGCAACGAGGACAGGGCCTTAAACTACGAGCAGTACTTC CASSNEDRALNYEQYF
TRBJ2-7 TRBV11-2 - TRBD2 TGTGCCAGCAGCCTGACTAGCGGGGAATCCTACGAGCAGTACTTC CASSLTSGESYEQYF
TRBJ2-1 TRBV18 once - TGTGCCAGCTCACCCCGTGGGGGCGTGGATGAGCAGTTCTTC CASSPRGGVDEQFF
TRBJ1-5 TRBV28 few - TGTGCCAGCAGTTTCAGGGGAGTCGGTTTCAATCAGCCCCAGCATTTT CASSFRGVGFNQPQHF
TRBJ2-1 TRBV5-1 - TRBD1 TGCGCCAGCAGCTTGTGGGACAGGGGTTCCTACAATGAGCAGTTCTTC CASSLWDRGSYNEQFF
TRBJ2-1 TRBV5-1 - TRBD2 TGCGCCAGCAGGGGACTAGCATACAATGAGCAGTTCTTC CASRGLAYNEQFF
TRBJ2-7 TRBV6-1 few TRBD2 TGTGCCAGCAGTGAACTAGCGGGAGAGTCCTACGAGCAGTACTTC CASSELAGESYEQYF
TRBJ1-2 TRBV7-6 - - TGTGCCAGCAGCCTCCGTCTCGGGGACTATGGCTACACCTTC CASSLRLGDYGYTF
TRBJ1-5 TRBV12-5 once - TGTGCTAGTGGTTTGGGGGTGGGCAATCAGCCCCAGCATTTT CASGLGVGNQPQHF
TRBJ1-5 TRBV28 - - TGTGCCAGCAGTTTAGACCGGGACCGCAATCGGCCCCAGCATTTT CASSLDRDRNRPQHF
TRBJ1-4 TRBV9 - - TGTGCCAGCAGCGTAGATATAGGTCCGGGTAATGAAAAACTGTTTTTT CASSVDIGPGNEKLFF
TRBJ2-3 TRBV6-6 - TRBD2 TGTGCCAGCGGACTGGCTAGCGGGAGGGGCACAGATACGCAGTATTTT CASGLASGRGTDTQYF
TRBJ2-3 TRBV6-6 - TRBD2 TGTGCCAGCAGTCCGACTAGCGGGAGATCAAATACGCAGTATTTT CASSPTSGRSNTQYF
TRBJ2-2 TRBV28 - - TGTGCCAGCAGTTTATGGGGCAGTAGGGACGCCGGGGAGCTGTTTTTT CASSLWGSRDAGELFF
TRBJ1-1 TRBV6-5 - TRBD1 TGTGCCACCCAACAGGGGGCGTCCACTGAAGCTTTCTTT CATQQGASTEAFF
TRBJ2-2 TRBV6-4 few - TGTGCCAGCAGTGACGGGAGCACCGGGGAGCTGTTTTTT CASSDGSTGELFF
TRBJ2-1 TRBV15 - - TGTGCCACCAGCTCCGCCCCTAGCGCGATCTACAATGAGCAGTTCTTC CATSSAPSAIYNEQFF
TRBJ2-5 TRBV19 once - TGTGCCAGTAGTATAGATATCCAAGGCACGCTCCAAGAGACCCAGTACTTC CASSIDIQGTLQETQYF
TRBJ1-5 TRBV7-2 - - TGTGCCAGCAGTAGGGTGACAGTTAATCAGCCCCAGCATTTT CASSRVTVNQPQHF
TRBJ2-1 TRBV6-5 - TRBD1 TGTGCCAGTGCCTTGACAGGGTTTAACTACAATGAGCAGTTCTTC CASALTGFNYNEQFF
TRBJ1-4 TRBV27 - - TGTGCCAGCAGTCACGGGGCTATCGGGGGAAAACTGTTTTTT CASSHGAIGGKLFF
TRBJ2-1 TRBV2 - - TGTGCCAGCAGTGGTAACCCTGAGCAGTTCTTC CASSGNPEQFF
TRBJ2-7 TRBV18 - - TGTGCCAGCTCACCACGCAGAGCGTACGAGCAGTACTTC CASSPRRAYEQYF
TRBJ2-6 TRBV4-2 - - TGTGCCAGCAGCCAAGTTCGGGGAGATGGGGCCAACGTCCTGACTTTC CASSQVRGDGANVLTF
TRBJ2-3 TRBV10-2 - - TGCGCCAGCACAAGCACAGATACGCAGTATTTT CASTSTDTQYF
TRBJ2-1 TRBV6-1 - TRBD2 TGTGCCAGCAGTGTAGCGGGATTATATGAGCAGTTCTTC CASSVAGLYEQFF
TRBJ2-1 TRBV28 - TRBD2 TGTGCCAGCAGCCCGGGGACTAGTAGCACCCCCTACAATGAGCAGTTCTTC CASSPGTSSTPYNEQFF
TRBJ1-5 TRBV28 - TRBD1 TGTGCCAGCAGTTTATCGACAGGGGGCTCAAATCAGCCCCAGCATTTT CASSLSTGGSNQPQHF
TRBJ1-4 TRBV5-1 - - TGCGCCAGCAGCTTGGTTTCAGCTTCTGGGGAAAAACTGTTTTTT CASSLVSASGEKLFF
TRBJ2-5 TRBV2 - TRBD1 TGTGCCAGCAGTGAACAGGGGGCGGGAGAGACCCAGTACTTC CASSEQGAGETQYF
TRBJ1-2 TRBV14 few - TGTGCCAGCAGCCAAGCCAGGGATTATGGCTACACCTTC CASSQARDYGYTF
TRBJ1-4 TRBV27 - - TGTGCCAGCAGTTTCGGGGGGCGGGCTAATGAAAAACTGTTTTTT CASSFGGRANEKLFF
TRBJ2-4 TRBV5-6 - TRBD1 TGTGCCAGCACCCCGGGACAGGGGGCGAACATTCAGTACTTC CASTPGQGANIQYF
TRBJ2-3 TRBV30 - - TGTGCCTGGAGTTGGTTAGTCGTGGGCCAAGATACGCAGTATTTT CAWSWLVVGQDTQYF
TRBJ2-7 TRBV5-1 - - TGCGCCAGCACCCCAACGGGTGGCTACGAGCAGTACTTC CASTPTGGYEQYF